Listed here is a single T cell receptor (beta chain). Construction of the TCRbeta library involved unique molecular identifiers. MiXCR was run by TCRdb on the PCR reads, yielding one entry per CDR3 protein. The sample lists roughly 200,000 distinct CDR3 sequences, about a tenth occurring once. These data belong to a study of T-cell reconstitution after alpha-beta-depleted transplantation in children. The junction had 6 bases not matched to a gene; V was cut back by 5 bases and J by 2 bases. Germline CDR1 DFQATT, CDR2 SNEGSKA (reference sequence). This CDR3 spans 14 amino acids. Material: PBMCs from the stem cell graft donor, obtained from the stem cell graft. The V and J genes are TRBV20-1 and TRBJ2-3; 8 positions agree with TRBD2. This TCR was recovered from a human donor who donated a stem cell graft to a child with acute lymphoblastic leukemia. As DNA, the CDR3 is TGCAGTGCTCGGGGGGGGCGGAACACAGATACGCAGTATTTT. Amino acids: CSARGGRNTDTQYF.